These T cell receptor beta chains were read from a single sample in a study of T cell responses to AZD1222 COVID-19 vaccine. The protocol was immunoSEQ multiplex PCR, while the TCRdb copy is restricted to in-frame clones and leaves out a portion. In the table there are some 150,000 clones, 90% of which are singletons. The material sequenced was peripheral blood, taken 28 days after the second AZD1222 dose. Every receptor here comes from an adult who received the AZD1222 COVID-19 vaccine. The CDR3 runs from the conserved cysteine through the conserved F or W. The order of the fields is CDR3 DNA, CDR3 protein, clone size, D gene, J gene, V gene. The D gene is left open where the match is weak. Only part of the rows carry a size: once, few, many, or a class if the clone is expanded.

TGTGCCAGCTCACCGCCGGGTTGGAGTAACAATGAGCAGTTCTTC,CASSPPGWSNNEQFF,NA,NA,TRBJ2-1,TRBV18
TGTGCCAGCAAGGGCAGATGGGACAATGAGCAGTTCTTC,CASKGRWDNEQFF,NA,NA,TRBJ2-1,TRBV6-5
TGCGCCAGCAGCTTGGGAGGGGTCTCCTACAATGAGCAGTTCTTC,CASSLGGVSYNEQFF,NA,NA,TRBJ2-1,TRBV5-1
TGTGCCAGCGGTCGGCAGGGGCTGACCTACGAGCAGTACTTC,CASGRQGLTYEQYF,NA,NA,TRBJ2-7,TRBV27
TGTGCCAGCAGTTCCCAAGAGACCCAGTACTTC,CASSSQETQYF,NA,NA,TRBJ2-5,TRBV28
TGTGCCAGCAGCCCCTCTCCGGGCCTCCAAGAGACCCAGTACTTC,CASSPSPGLQETQYF,NA,NA,TRBJ2-5,TRBV5-5
TGTGCCACCAGTGATTTTTTGACTAGCGATTACAATGAGCAGTTCTTC,CATSDFLTSDYNEQFF,NA,TRBD2,TRBJ2-1,TRBV24-1
TGTGCCAGCAGTAGCGGGGGCACAGATACGCAGTATTTT,CASSSGGTDTQYF,NA,TRBD2,TRBJ2-3,TRBV6-4
TGTGCCTGGGACAGGGGCCAGTATTCACCCCTCCACTTT,CAWDRGQYSPLHF,NA,TRBD1,TRBJ1-6,TRBV30
TGTGCCAGCAGCCAGTCCGGGAGCTCCTACGAGCAGTACTTC,CASSQSGSSYEQYF,NA,NA,TRBJ2-7,TRBV4-2
TGCGCCAGCAGCCAAGCATCTGAGTTCTCCTATAATTCACCCCTCCACTTT,CASSQASEFSYNSPLHF,once,NA,TRBJ1-6,TRBV4-1
TGTGCCAGCAGGGACCGCTACACGGAAGCTTTCTTT,CASRDRYTEAFF,NA,NA,TRBJ1-1,TRBV25-1
TGCAGCGTACCAACAGGGCAGAACACTGAAGCTTTCTTT,CSVPTGQNTEAFF,NA,NA,TRBJ1-1,TRBV29-1
TGTGCCAGCAGCTTAGGTTACACAAGCTCCTACGAGCAGTACTTC,CASSLGYTSSYEQYF,NA,NA,TRBJ2-7,TRBV11-2
TGTGCCAGCAGCGGAAGGACTAGCGGGAGCTCAGATACGCAGTATTTT,CASSGRTSGSSDTQYF,NA,TRBD2,TRBJ2-3,TRBV5-4
TGTGCTAGTGGTGCTGACTTCTCATCGGGAAACACCATATATTTT,CASGADFSSGNTIYF,NA,NA,TRBJ1-3,TRBV12-5
TGTGCCAGCAGCTTAGAAGCGGGACAGGGGAGCAATGAGCAGTTCTTC,CASSLEAGQGSNEQFF,NA,TRBD1,TRBJ2-1,TRBV7-9
TGTGCCAGCAGCCCCCGAGTCATCAGGAACACTGAAGCTTTCTTT,CASSPRVIRNTEAFF,NA,NA,TRBJ1-1,TRBV7-9
TGTGCCAGCAGTGTGGGGCGGGGGGCAGATACGCAGTATTTT,CASSVGRGADTQYF,NA,TRBD2,TRBJ2-3,TRBV2
TGTGCCAGTAGTATCCTAGCGGGAGAGGGTGAGCAGTTCTTC,CASSILAGEGEQFF,once,TRBD2,TRBJ2-1,TRBV19
TGTGCCAGTAGTATGACAAGGGACACTGAAGCTTTCTTT,CASSMTRDTEAFF,NA,NA,TRBJ1-1,TRBV19
TGTGCCAGCATGGGGCGGTTGTTTGGAAACACCATATATTTT,CASMGRLFGNTIYF,NA,NA,TRBJ1-3,TRBV6-5
TGTGCCAGCAGCGTAGGGAACAGTGCCTACGAGCAGTACTTC,CASSVGNSAYEQYF,NA,NA,TRBJ2-7,TRBV9
TGTGCCAGCAACATCAAGGGGGCAAGTCGGTCACCCCTCCACTTT,CASNIKGASRSPLHF,NA,TRBD1,TRBJ1-6,TRBV3-1/TRBV3-2
TGTGCCAGCAGCTTAGGGACAGGGGTGAACACTGAAGCTTTCTTT,CASSLGTGVNTEAFF,NA,TRBD1,TRBJ1-1,TRBV7-2
TGTGCCAGCAGCCTCAAGCGGGGTCCCTACGAGCAGTACTTC,CASSLKRGPYEQYF,once,TRBD2,TRBJ2-7,TRBV3-1/TRBV3-2
TGTGCCAGCAGGACTCGGCCCCAATCCAAGGGAGAACAGGTCCACTATGGCTACACCTTC,CASRTRPQSKGEQVHYGYTF,NA,NA,TRBJ1-2,TRBV2
TGTGCCAGCAGCACTCCGGACAGGGGGCTTCTGAACACTGAAGCTTTCTTT,CASSTPDRGLLNTEAFF,NA,TRBD1,TRBJ1-1,TRBV14
TGTGCCAGCAGCCCTACTAGCGGGAGATGGGATACGCAGTATTTT,CASSPTSGRWDTQYF,NA,TRBD2,TRBJ2-3,TRBV28
TGCGCCAGCAGCCTTGGACTAGCGGGAGGGTCAGATACGCAGTATTTT,CASSLGLAGGSDTQYF,NA,TRBD2,TRBJ2-3,TRBV5-1